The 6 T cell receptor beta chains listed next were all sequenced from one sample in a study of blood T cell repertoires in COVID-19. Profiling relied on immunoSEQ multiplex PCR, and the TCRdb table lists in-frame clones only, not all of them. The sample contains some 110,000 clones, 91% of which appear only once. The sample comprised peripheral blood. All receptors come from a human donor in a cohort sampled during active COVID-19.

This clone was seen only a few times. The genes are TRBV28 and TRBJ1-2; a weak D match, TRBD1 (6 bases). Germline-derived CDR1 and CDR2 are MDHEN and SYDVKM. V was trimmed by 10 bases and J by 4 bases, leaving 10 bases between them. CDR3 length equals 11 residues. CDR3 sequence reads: CATGVGYGYTF. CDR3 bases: TGTGCCACAGGGGTTGGCTATGGCTACACCTTC.

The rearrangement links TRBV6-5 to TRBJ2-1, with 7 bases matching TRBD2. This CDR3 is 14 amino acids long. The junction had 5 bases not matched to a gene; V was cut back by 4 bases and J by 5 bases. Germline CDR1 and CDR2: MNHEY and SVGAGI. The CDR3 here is CASSWASGHNEQFF. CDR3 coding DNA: TGTGCCAGCAGTTGGGCTAGCGGTCACAATGAGCAGTTCTTC.

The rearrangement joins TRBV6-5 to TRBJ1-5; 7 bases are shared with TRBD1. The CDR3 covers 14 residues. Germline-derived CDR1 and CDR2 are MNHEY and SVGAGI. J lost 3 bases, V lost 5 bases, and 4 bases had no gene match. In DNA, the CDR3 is TGTGCCAGCAGTCCGACAGGGCTCAATCAGCCCCAGCATTTT. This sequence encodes CASSPTGLNQPQHF.

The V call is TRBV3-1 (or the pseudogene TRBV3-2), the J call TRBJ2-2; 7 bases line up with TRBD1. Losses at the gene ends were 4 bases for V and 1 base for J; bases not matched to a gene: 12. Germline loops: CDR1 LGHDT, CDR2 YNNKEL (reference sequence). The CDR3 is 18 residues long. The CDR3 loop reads CASSPASPGQKNTGELFF. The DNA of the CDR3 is TGTGCCAGCAGCCCCGCGTCTCCGGGACAGAAGAACACCGGGGAGCTGTTTTTT.

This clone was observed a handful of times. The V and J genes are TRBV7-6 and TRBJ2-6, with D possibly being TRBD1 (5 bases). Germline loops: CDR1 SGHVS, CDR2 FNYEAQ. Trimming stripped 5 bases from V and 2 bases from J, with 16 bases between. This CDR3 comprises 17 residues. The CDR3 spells CASSPDSYTPGANVLTF. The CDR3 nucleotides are TGTGCCAGCAGCCCCGACAGTTATACGCCTGGGGCCAACGTCCTGACTTTC.

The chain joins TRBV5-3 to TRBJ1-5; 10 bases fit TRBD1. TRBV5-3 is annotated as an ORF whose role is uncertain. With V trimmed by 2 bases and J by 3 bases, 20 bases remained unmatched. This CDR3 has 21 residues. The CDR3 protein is CARSFCHGTGAHKPHNQPQHF. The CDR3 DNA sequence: TGTGCCAGAAGCTTCTGTCATGGGACAGGGGCCCACAAACCCCACAATCAGCCCCAGCATTTT.